One and the same sample provided the 25 T cell receptor beta chains below, sequenced in a study of T cells in Graves' hyperthyroidism and ophthalmopathy. Amplification of TCR beta CDR3 regions used RNA as the template. The TCR CDR3 was amplified in a first-round RT-PCR using the HTBI primer set. TCRdb re-called the multiplex PCR reads through MiXCR, storing one row per CDR3 protein. Among about 52,000 distinct CDR3 sequences listed, approximately 52% were seen once. What was sequenced was blood. These receptors came from a woman in her forties or fifties with Graves' ophthalmopathy.

The table lists this clonotype with many counts. V usage is TRBV7-2 and J usage is TRBJ2-7; D is ambiguous. Germline V gene data show CDR1 as SGHTA and CDR2 as FQGNSA. The V end was cut by 9 bases, the J end by 2 bases, with 20 bases between. The CDR3 runs 15 residues. The CDR3 coding sequence is TGTGCCAGTTCTGGCCGGCGGCTTCTCCCCTACGAGCAGTACTTC. As protein: CASSGRRLLPYEQYF.

This clonotype was counted at least ten times. The chain is built from TRBV6-2 or TRBV6-3 and TRBJ2-2, with TRBD1 as a possible D gene (5 bases). The CDR3 has 13 residues. Per the germline V gene, CDR1 is MNHEY and CDR2 is SVGEGT. The V end was cut by 8 bases, the J end by 1 base, with 8 bases between. In DNA, the CDR3 is TGTGCCAGCCGTGACAGGAACACCGGGGAGCTGTTTTTT. It encodes CASRDRNTGELFF.

The table lists this clonotype with a count of one. As DNA, the CDR3 is TGCAGTGCCAGACAGGGGGACGATCAGCCCCAGCATTTT. It translates to CSARQGDDQPQHF. The chain employs TRBV20-1 and TRBJ1-5; 9 bases agree with TRBD1. Germline CDR1 is DFQATT and CDR2 is SNEGSKA (reference sequence). V trimming: 6 bases; J trimming: 5 bases; junction bases outside the gene matches: 5. The CDR3 sequence is 13 residues long.

Many counts were recorded for this clonotype. This sequence joins TRBV5-1 and TRBJ2-7; D not certain. The length of the CDR3 is 13 residues. Germline V gene data show CDR1 as SGHRS and CDR2 as YFSETQ. V lost 1 base, J lost 4 bases, and 9 bases lay in between. CDR3 in amino acids: CASSLSVEYEQYF. In DNA, the CDR3 is TGCGCCAGCAGCTTGAGTGTGGAATACGAGCAGTACTTC.

J is TRBJ2-5 and V is TRBV12-5; TRBD2 matches at 8 bases. Germline CDR1 reads LGHNT; CDR2 reads FRNRAP. The CDR3 has 19 residues. J was trimmed by 4 bases and V by 2 bases; bases with no gene match: 18. This CDR3 is CASGLSRAGGRWVGETQYF. CDR3 DNA sequence: TGTGCTAGTGGTTTGAGTCGGGCGGGAGGTCGGTGGGTAGGAGAGACCCAGTACTTC.

This clonotype was recorded a few times. The genes are TRBV18 and TRBJ2-6, with D perhaps given as TRBD1 or TRBD2 (5 bases each). The V and J ends lost 0 bases and 4 bases respectively, with 7 bases between them. Germline loops: CDR1 KGHSH, CDR2 LQKENI. The CDR3 length is 15 residues. The CDR3 bases are TGTGCCAGCTCACCACCAGGGGACGGGGCCAACGTCCTGACTTTC. Translated, it gives CASSPPGDGANVLTF.

This clonotype was observed once. This likely comes from a read error, as the CDR3 has no conserved phenylalanine or tryptophan at its end. This chain links TRBV27 with TRBJ1-1, with 7 bases aligning to TRBD1. Unmatched junction bases numbered 12, after V lost 6 bases and J lost 5 bases. The CDR3 loop spans 15 amino acids. CDR1 and CDR2 from the germline V gene are MNHEY and SMNVEV (reference sequence). CDR3: CASRFTNSGGTEAFL. The CDR3 nucleotides are TGTGCCAGCAGGTTCACCAACTCAGGGGGAACTGAAGCTTTCTTG.

V and J are TRBV19 and TRBJ1-5, with D tentatively TRBD1 (6 bases). The germline gives CDR1 LNHDA, CDR2 SQIVND (reference sequence). The length of the CDR3 is 15 residues. Trimming took off 6 bases at V and 10 bases at J, with 22 bases between the two ends. The CDR3 coding sequence is TGTGCCAGTAGATCCGGGACATATAGCAATCGACCCCAGCATTTT. It is translated as CASRSGTYSNRPQHF.

A note on this clonotype: Germline and junction disagree at one end, which may indicate a read error. The chain carries TRBV10-3 and TRBJ2-2, with D perhaps assigned TRBD1 or TRBD2 (5 bases each). Per germline, CDR1 ENHRY and CDR2 SYGVKD. The CDR3 length is 16 residues. This CDR3 reads CAISGKGPANTGELLF. Written as DNA, the CDR3 is TGTGCCATCAGTGGAAAGGGGCCTGCGAACACCGGGGAGCTGCTTTTT.

This clonotype showed up many times. J is TRBJ2-5 and V is TRBV7-9; D gene uncertain. The V end was cut by 5 bases, the J end by 2 bases, with 6 bases between. Germline CDR1 SEHNR, CDR2 FQNEAQ (reference sequence). The CDR3 is 12 residues long. The CDR3: CASSRIQETQYF. CDR3 DNA: TGTGCCAGCAGCCGGATTCAAGAGACCCAGTACTTC.

This clonotype was seen ten or more times. The CDR3 coding sequence is TGTGCCAGCAGCCCACAGGTCTCTGGAAACACCATATATTTT. Protein: CASSPQVSGNTIYF. The chain joins TRBV12-3 or TRBV12-4 to TRBJ1-3; perhaps TRBD1 as D (5 bases). The CDR3 is made up of 14 amino acids. V was pared by 6 bases and J by 0 bases, with 9 bases between.

The table lists this clonotype with a few counts. DNA of the CDR3: TGTGCTCCGCGAGCGGGGGGTCCCTACAATGAGCAGTTCTTC. Protein sequence: CAPRAGGPYNEQFF. The chain recombines TRBV24-1 with TRBJ2-1, with 9 bases lining up with TRBD2. Germline V gives CDR1 KGHDR, CDR2 SFDVKD. The CDR3 has 14 amino acids.

V gene TRBV20-1 combines with J gene TRBJ2-7; 8 positions match TRBD2. The junction had 5 bases not matched to a gene; V was cut back by 5 bases and J by 5 bases. Germline assignment: CDR1 DFQATT and CDR2 SNEGSKA (reference sequence). The CDR3 extends over 12 amino acids. CDR3 residues: CSARGGGNEQYF. The CDR3 DNA follows: TGCAGTGCTCGGGGGGGGGGCAACGAGCAGTACTTC.

About this clonotype itself: At one end, the junction sequence differs from germline, possibly due to a read error. The chain carries TRBV24-1 and TRBJ2-2, with TRBD2 matching over 9 bases. Germline CDR1 is KGHDR and CDR2 is SFDVKD. The CDR3 totals 18 residues. The CDR3 nucleotides read TGTGCCAGCAGTTACCAACCAGCGGGAGGCCCTTGGGCCGGGGAGCTGTTTTTT. It codes for CASSYQPAGGPWAGELFF.

This clonotype was found many times. The rearrangement links TRBV7-3 to TRBJ2-2, with 11 nucleotides matching TRBD2. V lost 7 bases to trimming and J lost 4 bases; unmatched junction nucleotides: 8. Looked up from germline, CDR1 is SGHTA and CDR2 is FQGTGA. The CDR3 covers 16 residues. In DNA, the CDR3 is TGTGCCAGCACCTCACTAGCGGGGGCCGGCACCGGGGAGCTGTTTTTT. This encodes CASTSLAGAGTGELFF.

This clonotype was picked up many times. The chain recombines TRBV15 with TRBJ1-3; D remains unclear. This CDR3 has 14 amino acids. V was cut by 0 bases and J by 1 base, with 4 bases left in between. CDR1 is LNHNV and CDR2 is YYDKDF in the germline V gene (reference sequence). CDR3 sequence reads: CATSRDPSGNTIYF. The DNA for the CDR3 is TGTGCCACCAGCAGAGATCCATCTGGAAACACCATATATTTT.

The genes are TRBV20-1 and TRBJ2-1; 8 nucleotides match TRBD2. V shed 3 bases and J 7 bases; nucleotides not matched to a gene: 8. This CDR3 is built from 14 residues. Germline V gives CDR1 DFQATT, CDR2 SNEGSKA (reference sequence). The CDR3 sequence is CSASGGAGTNEQFF. In nucleotides, the CDR3 is TGCAGTGCTAGCGGGGGGGCCGGGACGAATGAGCAGTTCTTC.

This clonotype has a count of ten or more. CDR3 coding DNA: TGCGCCAGCAGCCAAGGCCCGAACACCGGGGAGCTGTTTTTT. It is translated as CASSQGPNTGELFF. The chain has TRBV4-1 and TRBJ2-2, with D unclear. Germline-derived CDR1 and CDR2 are MGHRA and YSYEKL. This CDR3 has 14 amino acids. Trimming took off 1 base at V and 0 bases at J, with 3 bases between the two ends.

This clonotype was seen a single time. V gene TRBV9 combines with J gene TRBJ2-5; TRBD2 is a possible D gene (7 bases). Per the germline V gene, CDR1 is SGDLS and CDR2 is YYNGEE. Between the trimmed V and J ends, which lost 2 bases and 5 bases, there was a span of 10 bases. This CDR3 is built from 13 residues. The CDR3 sequence: CASSVGGRETQYF. CDR3 coding DNA: TGTGCCAGCAGCGTCGGGGGGCGGGAGACCCAGTACTTC.

This clonotype rates as medium-sized (0.01 to 0.1%). The chain links TRBV24-1 to TRBJ2-3, with D possibly TRBD2 on 6 matching bases. From germline, CDR1 is KGHDR and CDR2 SFDVKD. CDR3 length: 13 residues. V gave up 7 bases and J gave up 2 bases, with 9 bases separating them. CDR3 in DNA: TGTGCCACCAGGGGACTGTACACAGATACGCAGTATTTT. This sequence encodes CATRGLYTDTQYF.

This clonotype came up many times. The chain couples TRBV13 to TRBJ2-7; the match to TRBD2 covers 16 bases. From germline, CDR1 is PRHDT and CDR2 FYEKMQ (reference sequence). This CDR3 region has 18 residues. Losses at the gene ends were 0 bases for V and 6 bases for J; bases not matched to a gene: 8. The chain's CDR3 is CASSLGPGLAGGLVEQYF. CDR3 nucleotide sequence: TGTGCCAGCAGCTTAGGCCCGGGACTAGCGGGAGGGTTGGTCGAGCAGTACTTC.

To note about this clonotype: One junction end does not reproduce the germline sequence, and a read error may be involved. The chain joins TRBV5-4 to TRBJ2-6; 8 bases are a match to TRBD2. CDR1 and CDR2 from the germline V gene are SGHNT and YYREEE (reference sequence). The CDR3 contains 15 residues. The CDR3 nucleotides are TGTGCCAGCAGCTTGGTGGGGCGGGGGGACAACGTCCTGACTTTC. It encodes CASSLVGRGDNVLTF.

On this clonotype: A much bigger clone sits one base away, suggesting this may be a read error. This chain links TRBV20-1 with TRBJ2-1; 9 positions match TRBD1. The CDR3 loop spans 16 amino acids. CDR1 is DFQATT, CDR2 SNEGSKA, per germline (reference sequence). The CDR3 protein is CSARGQGQGSYNEQSF. CDR3 DNA sequence: TGCAGTGCTAGAGGACAGGGACAGGGCTCCTACAATGAGCAGTCCTTC.

The chain couples TRBV7-2 to TRBJ2-1; 8 bases match TRBD2. The junction had 7 bases not matched to a gene; V was cut back by 6 bases and J by 6 bases. Per the germline V gene, CDR1 is SGHTA and CDR2 is FQGNSA. The CDR3 is 14 residues long. The CDR3 DNA sequence: TGTGCCAGCAGTCCCGGGGGGGGAGGCAATGAGCAGTTCTTC. Protein: CASSPGGGGNEQFF.

This clonotype was counted ten times or more. The chain couples TRBV10-3 to TRBJ2-1, with a possible D match to TRBD2 (6 bases). The ends were cut back, 7 bases at V and 0 bases at J, with 13 bases in the middle. Per germline, CDR1 ENHRY and CDR2 SYGVKD. The CDR3 is made up of 15 amino acids. CDR3 in DNA: TGTGCCATCAAGACTAGTGGGGGCTCCTACAATGAGCAGTTCTTC. This codes for CAIKTSGGSYNEQFF.